The 18 T cell receptor beta chains below were found in one sample sequenced in a study of T cell changes during pregnancy in multiple sclerosis. Profiling relied on immunoSEQ multiplex PCR, and the TCRdb table lists in-frame clones only, not all of them. The profile shows approximately 52,000 clones, approximately 92% of them singletons. The sample consisted of CD4+ T cells from peripheral blood mononuclear cells, taken in the second trimester of pregnancy. All receptors derive from a female donor in good health, enrolled as a control in a pregnancy study.

The chain combines TRBV14 with TRBJ1-1; 10 nucleotides line up with TRBD1. The germline gives CDR1 SGHDN, CDR2 FVKESK. The CDR3 runs 15 residues. V lost 4 bases to trimming and J lost 4 bases; unmatched junction nucleotides: 6. CDR3 residues: CASSPRTGGSTEAFF. CDR3 in DNA: TGTGCCAGCAGCCCGCGGACAGGGGGGAGCACTGAAGCTTTCTTT.

The CDR3 sequence is CASSATGIGETQYF. The CDR3 DNA follows: TGTGCCAGCAGCGCTACAGGGATAGGCGAGACCCAGTACTTC. The rearrangement links TRBV7-3 to TRBJ2-5, with D possibly matching TRBD1 (6 bases). Germline-derived CDR1 and CDR2 are SGHTA and FQGTGA. V was shortened by 5 bases and J by 5 bases, with 15 bases between the two germline ends. The CDR3 loop spans 14 amino acids.

The chain couples TRBV10-2 to TRBJ1-5; 10 nucleotides match TRBD1. The germline V gene has CDR1 WSHSY and CDR2 SAAADI. V gave up 10 bases and J gave up 6 bases; unmatched junction bases: 6. This CDR3 spans 13 amino acids. The CDR3 spells CATAGQGGQPQHF. The CDR3 coding sequence is TGCGCCACCGCCGGACAGGGGGGTCAGCCCCAGCATTTT.

The rearrangement joins TRBV11-1 to TRBJ2-4; 8 nucleotides align to TRBD2. Germline CDR1 is SGHAT and CDR2 is FQDESV (reference sequence). V gave up 5 bases and J gave up 6 bases; unmatched junction bases: 9. This CDR3 comprises 15 residues. CDR3 sequence (DNA): TGTGCCAGCAGCCGCGAGAGCGGGAGTATAAACATTCAGTACTTC. This translates into CASSRESGSINIQYF.

The chain is built from TRBV13 and TRBJ2-7; 9 bases are a match to TRBD2. The CDR3 consists of 14 residues. Per germline, CDR1 PRHDT and CDR2 FYEKMQ (reference sequence). After removal of 5 bases from V and 2 bases from J, the junction contained 4 bases not matched to a gene. CDR3 nucleotide sequence: TGTGCCAGCAGCATCCTAGCGGGGCCCTACGAGCAGTACTTC. It yields the protein CASSILAGPYEQYF.

The V gene is TRBV29-1, the J gene TRBJ2-3; 8 nucleotides match TRBD2. Trimming cost V 4 bases and J 2 bases; bases outside gene matches: 2. The length of the CDR3 is 13 residues. Germline values: CDR1 SQVTM, CDR2 ANQGSEA. The CDR3 loop is CSVAGGVTDTQYF. CDR3 bases: TGCAGCGTTGCGGGAGGGGTCACAGATACGCAGTATTTT.

The V and J genes are TRBV27 and TRBJ1-2; a weak D match, TRBD1 (6 bases). The CDR3 extends over 14 amino acids. Trimming took 5 bases from V and 7 from J, leaving 17 bases between them. Germline CDR1 is MNHEY and CDR2 is SMNVEV (reference sequence). CDR3 sequence: CASSPSTGRGGYTF. CDR3 coding DNA: TGTGCCAGCAGTCCCAGCACAGGGAGGGGTGGCTACACCTTC.

This clone is a singleton in its sample. V usage is TRBV7-2 and J usage is TRBJ2-1; D is perhaps TRBD1 (6 bases). This CDR3 has 14 residues. The V gene lost 7 bases and the J gene lost 6 bases, with 16 bases spanning the gap. Germline CDR1 SGHTA, CDR2 FQGNSA. CDR3 region: CASTQGGSFNEQFF. The CDR3 coding sequence is TGTGCCAGCACCCAAGGGGGTAGTTTCAATGAGCAGTTCTTC.

The chain recombines TRBV6-5 with TRBJ2-7, with a possible D match to TRBD1 (7 bases). CDR3 size: 13 residues. Trimming took 5 bases from V and 2 from J, leaving 10 bases between them. Germline V gives CDR1 MNHEY, CDR2 SVGAGI. The CDR3: CASSPRGAYEQYF. The DNA for the CDR3 is TGTGCCAGCAGTCCCAGGGGGGCCTACGAGCAGTACTTC.

The rearrangement joins TRBV5-1 to TRBJ2-3; TRBD2 aligns across 10 bases. This CDR3 has 16 amino acids. V was clipped by 4 bases and J by 0 bases; unmatched bases: 5. CDR1 SGHRS and CDR2 YFSETQ come from the germline V gene. The DNA for the CDR3 is TGCGCCAGCAGCCTCCGGACTAGCGGAAGCACAGATACGCAGTATTTT. It specifies CASSLRTSGSTDTQYF.

V usage is TRBV9 and J usage is TRBJ2-1; possible D gene TRBD2, 5 bases. V was clipped by 0 bases and J by 4 bases, with 11 bases between them. There are 15 residues in the CDR3. Germline CDR1 and CDR2: SGDLS and YYNGEE. The CDR3 region is CASSVGRLTYNEQFF. The CDR3 DNA reads TGTGCCAGCAGCGTAGGGAGACTAACATACAATGAGCAGTTCTTC.

The chain employs TRBV7-9 and TRBJ1-5, with D hard to call. With 5 bases removed from V and 4 bases from J, the gap between germline ends came to 9 bases. Germline CDR1 reads SEHNR; CDR2 reads FQNEAQ (reference sequence). CDR3 length: 13 residues. The CDR3 nucleotides read TGTGCCAGCAGCCTCCAGGAAAATCAGCCCCAGCATTTT. This encodes CASSLQENQPQHF.

The J gene is TRBJ1-1, the V gene TRBV5-4; TRBD1 is a possible D gene (6 bases). Looked up from germline, CDR1 is SGHNT and CDR2 is YYREEE (reference sequence). Trimming left V 4 bases short and J 3 bases short, with 13 bases between. CDR3 length equals 14 residues. In nucleotides, the CDR3 is TGTGCCAGCAGCCCCTCGGGGGGGCACACTGAAGCTTTCTTT. Its protein is CASSPSGGHTEAFF.

V gene TRBV2 combines with J gene TRBJ2-7, with D tentatively TRBD2 (5 bases). This CDR3 is built from 13 residues. The germline V gene encodes CDR1 SNHLY and CDR2 FYNNEI. The V and J ends lost 8 bases and 4 bases respectively, with 15 bases between them. The CDR3 bases are TGTGCCAGCGAGCCTATCGGCGGGTACGAGCAGTACTTC. It codes for CASEPIGGYEQYF.

This clone is a singleton in its sample. This chain's CDR3 is CASSLSTGFGTNEKLFF. In DNA, the CDR3 is TGTGCCAGCTCACTATCGACAGGGTTCGGGACTAATGAAAAACTGTTTTTT. This chain connects TRBV18 to TRBJ1-4; TRBD1 agrees at 7 bases. V lost 4 bases and J lost 2; bases outside the gene matches: 10. CDR1 is KGHSH and CDR2 is LQKENI in the germline V gene. This CDR3 is 17 amino acids long.

The sample holds a few counts of this clone. The rearrangement uses TRBV28 and TRBJ1-3; possibly TRBD1 for D (5 bases). The CDR3 is made up of 16 amino acids. The germline V gene has CDR1 MDHEN and CDR2 SYDVKM. With 5 bases removed from V and 4 bases from J, the gap between germline ends came to 18 bases. The CDR3 protein is CASSAAWGGFGNTIYF. CDR3 DNA sequence: TGTGCCAGCAGTGCGGCCTGGGGGGGTTTCGGAAACACCATATATTTT.

This clone was observed once. V is TRBV7-2 and J is TRBJ2-7, with D possibly being TRBD2 (6 bases). Trimming took off 1 base at V and 4 bases at J, with 14 bases between the two ends. Per germline, CDR1 SGHTA and CDR2 FQGNSA. The CDR3 runs 15 residues. The CDR3 nucleotides are TGTGCCAGCAGCTTAGGGATCGGGAGTTTTTACGAGCAGTACTTC. It specifies CASSLGIGSFYEQYF.

The chain links TRBV5-1 to TRBJ2-2, with 7 bases fitting TRBD1. Germline CDR1 is SGHRS and CDR2 is YFSETQ. The CDR3 sequence is 18 residues long. Losses at the gene ends were 4 bases for V and 0 bases for J; bases not matched to a gene: 12. Here the CDR3 reads CASSRIWTGPPNTGELFF. Here the CDR3 DNA reads TGCGCCAGCAGCAGAATCTGGACAGGCCCACCGAACACCGGGGAGCTGTTTTTT.